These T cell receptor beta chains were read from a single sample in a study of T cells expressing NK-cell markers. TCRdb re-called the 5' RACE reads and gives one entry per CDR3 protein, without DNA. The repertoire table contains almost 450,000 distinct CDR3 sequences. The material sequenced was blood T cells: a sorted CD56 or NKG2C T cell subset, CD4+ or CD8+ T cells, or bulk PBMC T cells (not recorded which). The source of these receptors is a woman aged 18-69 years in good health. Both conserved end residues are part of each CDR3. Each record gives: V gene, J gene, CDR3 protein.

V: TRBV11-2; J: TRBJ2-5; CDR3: CASSLVLLGREWGSETQYF
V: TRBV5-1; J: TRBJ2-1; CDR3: CASSLPLAGGPHNEQFF
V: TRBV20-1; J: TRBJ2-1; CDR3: CSANLAGGYNEQFF
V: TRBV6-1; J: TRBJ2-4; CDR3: CASMQASAKNIQYF
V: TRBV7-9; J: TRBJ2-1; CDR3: CASSLVSAGGVYNEQFF
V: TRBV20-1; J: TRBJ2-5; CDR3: CSASSTGQETQYF
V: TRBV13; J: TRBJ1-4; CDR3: CASSLKGQEGTNEKLFF
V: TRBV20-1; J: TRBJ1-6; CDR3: CSAMRGYSYNSPLHF
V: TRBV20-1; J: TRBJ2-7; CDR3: CSARDLDSGSYEQYF
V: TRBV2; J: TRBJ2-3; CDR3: CASRKLASITDTQYF
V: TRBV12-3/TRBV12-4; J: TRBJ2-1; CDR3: CASRRFSSDEQFF
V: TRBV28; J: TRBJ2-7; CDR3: CASSLVSGSPKPREQYF
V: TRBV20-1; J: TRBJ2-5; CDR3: CSARAGVETQYF
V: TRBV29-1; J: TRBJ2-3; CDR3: CSSRNTDTQYF
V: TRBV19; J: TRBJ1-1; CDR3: CASKLGAEAFF
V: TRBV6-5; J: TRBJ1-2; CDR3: CASSSGTGSYGYTF
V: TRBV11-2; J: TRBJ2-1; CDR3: CASSLAQGFDEQFF
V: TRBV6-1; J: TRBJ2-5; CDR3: CASRPGQYQETQYF
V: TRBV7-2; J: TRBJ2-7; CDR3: CASSLVVSGYEQYF
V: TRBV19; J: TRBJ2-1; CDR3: CASSIPGDEQFF
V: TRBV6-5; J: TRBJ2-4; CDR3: CASSYPSGSAKNIQYF
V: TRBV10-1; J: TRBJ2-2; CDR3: CASSENRASGELFF
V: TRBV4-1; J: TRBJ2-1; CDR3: CASSLSDQTTYNEQFF
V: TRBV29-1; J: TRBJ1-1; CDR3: CSVVRGANTEAFF
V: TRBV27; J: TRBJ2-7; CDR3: CASSRGLRGKEQYF
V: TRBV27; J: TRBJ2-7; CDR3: CASGHAGSYEQYF
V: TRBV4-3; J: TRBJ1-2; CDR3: CASSQDGLNYGYTF
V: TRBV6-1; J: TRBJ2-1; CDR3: CASKTPRASEANEQFF
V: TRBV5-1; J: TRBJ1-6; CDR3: CASRMTGRIGSPLHF
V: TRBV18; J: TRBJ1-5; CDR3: CASSLPGQGRNQPQHF
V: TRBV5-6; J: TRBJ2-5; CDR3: CASSLLGSGGPETQYF
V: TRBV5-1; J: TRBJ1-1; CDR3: CASSQQGIENTEAFF
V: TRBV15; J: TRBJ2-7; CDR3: CATSTASSSYEQYF
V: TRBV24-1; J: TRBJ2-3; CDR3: CATSDSPSDTQYF
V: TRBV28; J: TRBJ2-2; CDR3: CASSFGQAWSGELFF
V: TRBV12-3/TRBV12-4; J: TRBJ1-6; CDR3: CASRPQLLNSPLHF
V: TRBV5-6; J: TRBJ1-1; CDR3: CASSFRQNTEAFF
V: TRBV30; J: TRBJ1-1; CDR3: CAWSTGQGRSEAFF
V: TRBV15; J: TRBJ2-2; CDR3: CATSLYSANTGELFF
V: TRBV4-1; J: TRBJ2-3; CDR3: CASSQDPVGTDTQYF
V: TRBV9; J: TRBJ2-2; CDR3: CASSKRVAGIKETGELFF
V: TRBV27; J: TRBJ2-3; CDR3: CASSFTVRTDTQYF
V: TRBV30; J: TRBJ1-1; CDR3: CAWSPWAGNTEAFF
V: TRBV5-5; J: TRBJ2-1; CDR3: CASSLAAGLHVNEQFF
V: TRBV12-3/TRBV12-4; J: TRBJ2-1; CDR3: CASSPGQGRVNEQFF
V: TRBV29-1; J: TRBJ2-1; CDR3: CSVVRLAGDYNEQFF
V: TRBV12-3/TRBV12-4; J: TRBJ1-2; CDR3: CASSFQGNYGYTF
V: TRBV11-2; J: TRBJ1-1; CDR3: CASLRTAEAFF
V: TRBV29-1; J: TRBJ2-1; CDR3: CSVGSSSYNEQFF
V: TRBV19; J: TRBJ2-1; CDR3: CASTEGLEAYNEQFF
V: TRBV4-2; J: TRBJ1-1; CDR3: CASSQDPRQSEAFF
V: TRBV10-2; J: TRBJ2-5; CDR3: CASSESTRETQYF
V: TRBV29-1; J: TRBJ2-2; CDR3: CSVDGLAGTGELFF